This T cell receptor beta chain stems from a study of T-cell memory formation after mild COVID-19. The CDR3 consists of 14 residues. V was trimmed by 9 bases and J by 0 bases, leaving 14 bases between them. Looked up from germline, CDR1 is MNHNY and CDR2 is SVGAGI (reference sequence). TCRdb redid the calling of the 5' RACE reads with MiXCR, one entry per CDR3 protein. Among roughly 130,000 distinct CDR3 sequences listed, approximately 15% were seen once. The source is a man in his late teens or twenties who had mild COVID-19 (a few samples of this study predate the infection). Cell type and time point are not known. The chain combines TRBV6-6 with TRBJ1-2; tentatively, D is TRBD1 (5 bases). The material sequenced was PBMCs or a T cell subset sorted from them (not recorded which). CDR3 sequence reads: CASSRAGTNYGYTF. The CDR3 coding sequence is TGTGCCAGTTCTCGGGCAGGGACTAACTATGGCTACACCTTC.